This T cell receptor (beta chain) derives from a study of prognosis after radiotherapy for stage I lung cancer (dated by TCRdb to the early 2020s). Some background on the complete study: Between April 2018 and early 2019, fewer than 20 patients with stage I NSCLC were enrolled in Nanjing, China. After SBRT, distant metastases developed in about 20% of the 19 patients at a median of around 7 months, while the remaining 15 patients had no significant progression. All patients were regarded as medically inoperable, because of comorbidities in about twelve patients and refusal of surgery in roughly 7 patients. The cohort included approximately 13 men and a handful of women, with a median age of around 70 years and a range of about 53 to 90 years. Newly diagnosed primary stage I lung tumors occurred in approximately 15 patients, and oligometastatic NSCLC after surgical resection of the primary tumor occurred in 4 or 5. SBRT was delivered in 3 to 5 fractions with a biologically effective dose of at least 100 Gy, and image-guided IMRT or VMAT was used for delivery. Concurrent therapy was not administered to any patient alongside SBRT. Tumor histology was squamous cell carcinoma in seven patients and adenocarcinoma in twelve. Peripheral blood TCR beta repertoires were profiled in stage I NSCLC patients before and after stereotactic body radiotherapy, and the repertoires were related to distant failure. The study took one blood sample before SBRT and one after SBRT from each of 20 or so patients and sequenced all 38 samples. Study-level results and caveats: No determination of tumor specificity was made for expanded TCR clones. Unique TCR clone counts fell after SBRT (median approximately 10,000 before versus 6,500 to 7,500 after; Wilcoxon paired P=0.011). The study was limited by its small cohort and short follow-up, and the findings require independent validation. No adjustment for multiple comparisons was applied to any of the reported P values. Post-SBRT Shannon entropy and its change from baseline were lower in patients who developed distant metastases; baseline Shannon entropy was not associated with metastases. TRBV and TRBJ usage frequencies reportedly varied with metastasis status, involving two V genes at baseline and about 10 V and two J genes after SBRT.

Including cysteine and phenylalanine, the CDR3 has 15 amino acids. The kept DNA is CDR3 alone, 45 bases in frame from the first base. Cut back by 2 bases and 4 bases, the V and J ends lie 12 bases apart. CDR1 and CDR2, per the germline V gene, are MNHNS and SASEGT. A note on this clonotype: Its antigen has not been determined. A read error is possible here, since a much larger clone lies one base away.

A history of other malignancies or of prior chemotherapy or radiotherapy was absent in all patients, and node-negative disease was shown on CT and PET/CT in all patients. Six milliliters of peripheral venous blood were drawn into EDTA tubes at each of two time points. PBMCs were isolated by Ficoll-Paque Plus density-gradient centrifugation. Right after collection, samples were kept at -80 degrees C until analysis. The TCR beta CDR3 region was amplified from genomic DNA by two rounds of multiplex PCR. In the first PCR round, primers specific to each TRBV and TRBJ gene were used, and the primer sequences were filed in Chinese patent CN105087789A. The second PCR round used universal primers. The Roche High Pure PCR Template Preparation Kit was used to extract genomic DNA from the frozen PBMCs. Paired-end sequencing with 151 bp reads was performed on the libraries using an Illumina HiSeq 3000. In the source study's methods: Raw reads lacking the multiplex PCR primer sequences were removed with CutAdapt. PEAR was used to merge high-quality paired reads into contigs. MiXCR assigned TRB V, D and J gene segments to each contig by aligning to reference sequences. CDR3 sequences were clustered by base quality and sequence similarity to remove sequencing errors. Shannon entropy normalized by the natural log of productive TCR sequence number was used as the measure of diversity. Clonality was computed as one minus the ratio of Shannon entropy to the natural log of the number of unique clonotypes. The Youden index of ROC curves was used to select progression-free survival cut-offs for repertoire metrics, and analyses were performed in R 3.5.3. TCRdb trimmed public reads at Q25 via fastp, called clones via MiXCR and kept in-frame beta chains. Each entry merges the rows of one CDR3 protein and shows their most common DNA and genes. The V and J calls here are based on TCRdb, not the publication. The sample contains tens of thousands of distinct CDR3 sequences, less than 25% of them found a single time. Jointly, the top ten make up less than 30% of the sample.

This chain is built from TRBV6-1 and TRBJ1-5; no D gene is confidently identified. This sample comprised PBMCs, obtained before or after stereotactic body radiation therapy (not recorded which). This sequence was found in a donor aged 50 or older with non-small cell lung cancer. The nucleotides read TGTGCCAGCAGTGAATGGAGGGTTTGGAATCAGCCCCAGCATTTT. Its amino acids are CASSEWRVWNQPQHF.